The source of this T cell receptor beta chain is a study of blood T cell repertoires in COVID-19. TCRdb keeps only in-frame clones here, not all; method: immunoSEQ multiplex PCR. Of 110,000 or so clones listed, approximately 90% were seen once; the top ten hold about 8%. V lost 6 bases and J lost 5, with 13 bases in between. CDR1 and CDR2 from the germline V gene are MGHRA and YSYEKL. This CDR3 region has 13 residues. This clonotype was sampled from a human donor in a cohort sampled during active COVID-19. Sequencing was performed on peripheral blood. The genes are TRBV4-1 and TRBJ1-1; D perhaps matches TRBD1 (6 bases). CDR3 sequence reads: CASRYRVGTEAFF. The DNA of the CDR3 is TGCGCCAGCAGATACAGGGTTGGGACTGAAGCTTTCTTT.